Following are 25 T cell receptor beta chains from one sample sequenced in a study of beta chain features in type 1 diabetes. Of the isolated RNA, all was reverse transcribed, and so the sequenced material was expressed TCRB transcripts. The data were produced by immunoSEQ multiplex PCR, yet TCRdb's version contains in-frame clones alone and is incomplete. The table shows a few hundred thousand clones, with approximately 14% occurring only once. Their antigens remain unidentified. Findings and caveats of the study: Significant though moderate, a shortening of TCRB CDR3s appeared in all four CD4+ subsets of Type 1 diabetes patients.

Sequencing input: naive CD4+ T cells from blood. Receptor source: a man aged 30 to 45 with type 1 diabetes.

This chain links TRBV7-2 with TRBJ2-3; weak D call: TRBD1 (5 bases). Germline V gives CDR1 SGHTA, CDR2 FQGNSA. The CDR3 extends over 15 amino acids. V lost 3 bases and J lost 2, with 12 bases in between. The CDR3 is CASSFVGQYTDTQYF. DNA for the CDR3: TGTGCCAGCAGCTTCGTGGGGCAGTACACAGATACGCAGTATTTT.

The CDR3 loop is CASSIGGGDQETQYF. The CDR3 nucleotides read TGTGCCAGCAGCATCGGAGGGGGGGACCAAGAGACCCAGTACTTC. This rearrangement joins TRBV11-2 to TRBJ2-5, with D perhaps matching TRBD2 (7 bases). CDR3 size: 15 residues. Trimming stripped 5 bases from V and 0 bases from J, with 13 bases between. Germline V gene lookup returns CDR1 SGHAT and CDR2 FQNNGV.

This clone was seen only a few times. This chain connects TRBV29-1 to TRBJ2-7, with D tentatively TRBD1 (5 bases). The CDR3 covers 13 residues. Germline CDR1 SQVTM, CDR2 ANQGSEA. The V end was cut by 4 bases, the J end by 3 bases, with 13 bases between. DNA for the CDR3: TGCAGCGTTGCCCCGACAGTCAACTACGAGCAGTACTTC. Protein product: CSVAPTVNYEQYF.

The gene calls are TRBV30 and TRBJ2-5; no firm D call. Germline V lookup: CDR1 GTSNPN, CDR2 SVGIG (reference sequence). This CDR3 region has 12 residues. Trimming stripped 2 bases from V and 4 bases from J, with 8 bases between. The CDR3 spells CAWSSVRETQYF. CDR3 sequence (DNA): TGTGCCTGGAGTTCAGTCAGAGAGACCCAGTACTTC.

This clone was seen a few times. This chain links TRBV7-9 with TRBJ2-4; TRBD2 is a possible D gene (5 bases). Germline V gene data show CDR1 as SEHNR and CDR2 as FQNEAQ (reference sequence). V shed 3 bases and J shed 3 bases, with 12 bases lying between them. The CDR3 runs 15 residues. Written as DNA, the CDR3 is TGTGCCAGCAGCTTTCTAGCATTCGGCAAAAACATTCAGTACTTC. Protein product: CASSFLAFGKNIQYF.

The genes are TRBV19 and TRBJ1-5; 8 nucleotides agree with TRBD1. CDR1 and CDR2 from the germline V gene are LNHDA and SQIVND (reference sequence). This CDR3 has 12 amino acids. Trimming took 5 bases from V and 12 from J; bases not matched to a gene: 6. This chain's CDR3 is CASSSRTGNQHF. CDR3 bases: TGTGCCAGTAGTTCCCGGACAGGGAACCAGCATTTT.

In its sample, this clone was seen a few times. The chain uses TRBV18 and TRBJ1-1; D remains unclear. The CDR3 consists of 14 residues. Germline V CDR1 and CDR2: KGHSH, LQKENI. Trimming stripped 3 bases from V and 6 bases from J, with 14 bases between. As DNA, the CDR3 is TGTGCCAGCTCACCGTCCAGAACTGAGGCTGAAGCTTTCTTT. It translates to CASSPSRTEAEAFF.

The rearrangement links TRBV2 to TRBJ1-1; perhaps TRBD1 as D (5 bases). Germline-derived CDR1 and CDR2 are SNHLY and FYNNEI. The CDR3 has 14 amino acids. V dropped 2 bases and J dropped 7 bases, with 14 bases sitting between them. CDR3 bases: TGTGCCAGCAGTGAACAAGACAGATTAGGTGAAGCTTTCTTT. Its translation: CASSEQDRLGEAFF.

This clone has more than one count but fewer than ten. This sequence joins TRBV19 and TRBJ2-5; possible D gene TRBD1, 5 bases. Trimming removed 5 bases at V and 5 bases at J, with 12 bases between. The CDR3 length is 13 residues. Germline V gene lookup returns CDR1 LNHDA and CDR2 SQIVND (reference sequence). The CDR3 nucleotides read TGTGCCAGTAGTGCAGGGTCAGGTGAGACCCAGTACTTC. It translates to CASSAGSGETQYF.

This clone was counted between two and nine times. In nucleotides, the CDR3 is TGTGCCAGCAGTGCCGGGAACAATGAGCAGTTCTTC. It is translated as CASSAGNNEQFF. The chain has TRBV2 and TRBJ2-1; TRBD2 is a possible D gene (5 bases). Trimming left V 4 bases short and J 5 bases short, with 6 bases between. The CDR3 is 12 amino acids. The V gene's germline CDR1 is SNHLY and CDR2 FYNNEI.

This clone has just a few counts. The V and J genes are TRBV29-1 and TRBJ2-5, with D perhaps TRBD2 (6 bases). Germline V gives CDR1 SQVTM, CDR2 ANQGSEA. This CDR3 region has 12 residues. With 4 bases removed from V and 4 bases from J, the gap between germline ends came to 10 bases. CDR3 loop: CSVAEGRETQYF. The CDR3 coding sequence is TGCAGCGTTGCGGAGGGGAGAGAGACCCAGTACTTC.

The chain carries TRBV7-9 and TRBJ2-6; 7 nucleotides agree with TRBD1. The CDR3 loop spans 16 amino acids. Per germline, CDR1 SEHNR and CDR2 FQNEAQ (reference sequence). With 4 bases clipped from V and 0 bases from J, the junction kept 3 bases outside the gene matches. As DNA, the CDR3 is TGTGCCAGCAGCTCGGGACAGCTCTCTGGGGCCAACGTCCTGACTTTC. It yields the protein CASSSGQLSGANVLTF.

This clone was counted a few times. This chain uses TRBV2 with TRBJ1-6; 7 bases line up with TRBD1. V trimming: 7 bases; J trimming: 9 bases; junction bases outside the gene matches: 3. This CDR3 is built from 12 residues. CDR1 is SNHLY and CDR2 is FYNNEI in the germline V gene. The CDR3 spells CASTDRTSPLHF. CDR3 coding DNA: TGTGCCAGCACGGACAGGACTTCACCCCTCCACTTT.

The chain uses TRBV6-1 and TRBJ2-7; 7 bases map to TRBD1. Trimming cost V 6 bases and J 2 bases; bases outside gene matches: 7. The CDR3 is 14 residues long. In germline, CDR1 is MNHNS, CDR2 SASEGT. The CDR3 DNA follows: TGTGCCAGCAGAAGGACAGGAGATACCTACGAGCAGTACTTC. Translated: CASRRTGDTYEQYF.

CDR3 DNA: TGCGCCAGCGGACAGTCGAGCTCCTACGAGCAGTACTTC. Translating gives CASGQSSSYEQYF. The chain has TRBV5-1 and TRBJ2-7; weak D call: TRBD1 (6 bases). Trimming cost V 7 bases and J 0 bases, with 11 bases left between them. Germline CDR1 and CDR2: SGHRS and YFSETQ. CDR3 length equals 13 residues.

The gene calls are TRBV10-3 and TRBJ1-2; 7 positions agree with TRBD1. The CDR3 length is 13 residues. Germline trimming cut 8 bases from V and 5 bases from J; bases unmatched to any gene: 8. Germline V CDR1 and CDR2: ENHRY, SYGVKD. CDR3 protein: CAIFRGPGYGYTF. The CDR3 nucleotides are TGTGCCATCTTTAGGGGGCCGGGGTATGGCTACACCTTC.

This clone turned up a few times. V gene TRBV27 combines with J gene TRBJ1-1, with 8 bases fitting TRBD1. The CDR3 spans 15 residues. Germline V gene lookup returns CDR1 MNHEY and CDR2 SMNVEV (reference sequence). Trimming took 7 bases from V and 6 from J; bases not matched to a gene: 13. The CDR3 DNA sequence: TGTGCCAGCACCACTCAGGGGGCCGGGCGCCCTGAAGCTTTCTTT. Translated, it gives CASTTQGAGRPEAFF.

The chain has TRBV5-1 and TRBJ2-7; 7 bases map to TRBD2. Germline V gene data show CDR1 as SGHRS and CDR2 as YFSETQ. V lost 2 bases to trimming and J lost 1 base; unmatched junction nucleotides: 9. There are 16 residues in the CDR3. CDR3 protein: CASSLGWLADSYEQYF. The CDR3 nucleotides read TGCGCCAGCAGCTTAGGGTGGCTAGCGGATTCCTACGAGCAGTACTTC.

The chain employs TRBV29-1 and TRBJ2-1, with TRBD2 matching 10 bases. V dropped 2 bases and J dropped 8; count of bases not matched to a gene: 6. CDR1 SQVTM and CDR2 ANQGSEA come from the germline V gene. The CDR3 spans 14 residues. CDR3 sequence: CSVESGRGGDEQFF. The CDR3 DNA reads TGCAGCGTTGAAAGCGGGAGGGGGGGCGATGAGCAGTTCTTC.

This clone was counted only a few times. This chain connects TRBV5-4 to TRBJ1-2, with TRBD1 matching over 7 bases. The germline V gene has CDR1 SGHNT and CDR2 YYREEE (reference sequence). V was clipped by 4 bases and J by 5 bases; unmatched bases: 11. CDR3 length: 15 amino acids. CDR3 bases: TGTGCCAGCAGCCTGGGGGATGGCAGGGGGTATGGCTACACCTTC. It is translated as CASSLGDGRGYGYTF.

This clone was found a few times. CDR3 DNA sequence: TGTGCCTGGAGTGTAAGTTCTTCAGGGGAAAGAGATACGCAGTATTTT. This sequence encodes CAWSVSSSGERDTQYF. This sequence joins TRBV30 and TRBJ2-3; the D gene is possibly TRBD1 (6 bases). The CDR3 consists of 16 residues. From germline, CDR1 is GTSNPN and CDR2 SVGIG (reference sequence). Trimming pared 0 bases from V and 5 bases from J, leaving 18 bases between.

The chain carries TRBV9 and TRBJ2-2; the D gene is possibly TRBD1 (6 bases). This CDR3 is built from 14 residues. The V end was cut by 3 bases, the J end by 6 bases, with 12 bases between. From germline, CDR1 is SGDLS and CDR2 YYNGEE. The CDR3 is CASSAGQWAGELFF. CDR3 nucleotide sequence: TGTGCCAGCAGCGCGGGACAATGGGCCGGGGAGCTGTTTTTT. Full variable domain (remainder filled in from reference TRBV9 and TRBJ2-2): DSGVTQTPKHLITATGQRVTLRCSPRSGDLSVYWYQQSLDQGLQFLIQYYNGEERAKGNILERFSAQQFPDLHSELNLSSLELGDSALYFCASSAGQWAGELFFGEGSRLTVL.

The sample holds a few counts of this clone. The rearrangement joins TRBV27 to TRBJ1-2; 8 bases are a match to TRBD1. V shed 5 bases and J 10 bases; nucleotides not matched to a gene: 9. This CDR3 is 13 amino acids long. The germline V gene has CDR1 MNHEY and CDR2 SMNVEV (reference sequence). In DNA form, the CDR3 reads TGTGCCAGCAGTCAGCACGGACAGGGAGACTACACCTTC. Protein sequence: CASSQHGQGDYTF.

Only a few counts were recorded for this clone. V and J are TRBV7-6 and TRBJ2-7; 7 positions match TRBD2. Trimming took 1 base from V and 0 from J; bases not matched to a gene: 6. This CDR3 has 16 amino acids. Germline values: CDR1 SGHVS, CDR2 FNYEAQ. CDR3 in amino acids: CASSLDTGGFSYEQYF. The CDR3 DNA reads TGTGCCAGCAGCTTAGATACGGGGGGATTCTCCTACGAGCAGTACTTC.

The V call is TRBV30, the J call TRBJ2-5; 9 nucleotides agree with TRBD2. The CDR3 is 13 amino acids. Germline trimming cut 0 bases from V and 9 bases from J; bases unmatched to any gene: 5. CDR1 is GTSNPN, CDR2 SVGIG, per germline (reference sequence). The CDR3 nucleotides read TGTGCCTGGAGTGTAGGACTAGCGCCCTCCCAGTACTTC. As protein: CAWSVGLAPSQYF.